These 25 T cell receptor beta chains were all obtained from the same sample, sequenced in a study of shared clonotypes between healthy human individuals. The data were produced by immunoSEQ multiplex PCR, yet TCRdb's version contains in-frame clones alone and is incomplete. This table holds about 980,000 clones, approximately 80% found once. Material: memory CD4+ T cells sorted from blood. Described subset: CD45RA-negative fraction. Source of these receptors: a man aged 18-30 years in good health.

This chain uses TRBV6-5 with TRBJ1-6, with 8 bases that match TRBD1. Germline V CDR1 and CDR2: MNHEY, SVGAGI. V lost 7 bases, J lost 6 bases, and 8 bases stayed unmatched. The CDR3 totals 15 residues. The CDR3 loop reads CASTPQDRVNSPLHF. The CDR3 region has the DNA TGTGCCAGCACCCCCCAGGACAGGGTTAATTCACCCCTCCACTTT.

The chain links TRBV11-2 to TRBJ2-3; D not resolved. The germline V gene has CDR1 SGHAT and CDR2 FQNNGV. This CDR3 is 17 amino acids long. The V end was cut by 1 base, the J end by 0 bases, with 14 bases between. The CDR3 DNA sequence: TGTGCCAGCAGCTTAGGACAAACCGATATTAGCACAGATACGCAGTATTTT. This sequence encodes CASSLGQTDISTDTQYF.

V is TRBV29-1 and J is TRBJ2-3; TRBD1 aligns across 8 bases. The CDR3 is 14 residues long. Germline CDR1 is SQVTM and CDR2 is ANQGSEA. Trimming at V came to 5 bases and at J to 2 bases, leaving 6 bases not matched to a gene. The CDR3 DNA reads as TGCAGCGTTTCTACAGGGGGTGTCACAGATACGCAGTATTTT. Translation: CSVSTGGVTDTQYF.

The chain recombines TRBV19 with TRBJ2-7; D possibly corresponds to TRBD1 (5 bases). Trimming stripped 3 bases from V and 2 bases from J, with 14 bases between. The CDR3 runs to 15 residues. CDR1 and CDR2 (germline): LNHDA, SQIVND (reference sequence). In DNA form, the CDR3 reads TGTGCCAGTAGTATCGCAGGGTTACCTACCTACGAGCAGTACTTC. Translating it yields CASSIAGLPTYEQYF.

The chain links TRBV2 to TRBJ2-7; a possible D gene is TRBD2 (6 bases). Trimming took 6 bases from V and 7 from J, leaving 16 bases between them. The CDR3 is 13 amino acids. Per the germline V gene, CDR1 is SNHLY and CDR2 is FYNNEI. CDR3 sequence: CASSGGLRGEQYF. CDR3 coding DNA: TGTGCCAGCAGCGGGGGACTCCGCGGGGAGCAGTACTTC.

Regarding this clone: The identical CDR3 is also encoded by other nucleotide sequences in the sample. The chain recombines TRBV18 with TRBJ1-1; TRBD1 might be the D (6 bases). There are 13 residues in the CDR3. Trimming cost V 6 bases and J 1 base, with 9 bases left between them. Germline V lookup: CDR1 KGHSH, CDR2 LQKENI. DNA of the CDR3: TGTGCCAGCTCCCTGGACAGGAACACTGAAGCTTTCTTT. This translates into CASSLDRNTEAFF.

This chain joins TRBV6-1 and TRBJ2-3; unclear D gene. Germline V CDR1 and CDR2: MNHNS, SASEGT. The CDR3 has 12 amino acids. The ends were cut back, 7 bases at V and 2 bases at J, with 7 bases in the middle. The CDR3: CASIIPTDTQYF. CDR3 nucleotides: TGTGCCAGCATTATACCCACAGATACGCAGTATTTT.

This clone was found once. The chain recombines TRBV6-5 with TRBJ2-7, with 8 bases aligning to TRBD1. The CDR3 spans 14 residues. V lost 6 bases, J lost 4 bases, and 8 bases stayed unmatched. The V gene's germline CDR1 is MNHEY and CDR2 SVGAGI. CDR3: CASSQQGVSYEQYF. In DNA, the CDR3 is TGTGCCAGCAGCCAACAGGGGGTCAGTTACGAGCAGTACTTC.

The chain recombines TRBV18 with TRBJ2-7; TRBD2 matches 7 bases. CDR1 is KGHSH, CDR2 LQKENI, per germline. The J segment lost 0 bases and the V segment lost 2 bases, leaving 4 bases of the junction unmatched. The CDR3 consists of 15 residues. The CDR3 coding sequence is TGTGCCAGCTCACCATCGGGAGGCGCCTCCTACGAGCAGTACTTC. Protein: CASSPSGGASYEQYF.

This chain connects TRBV18 to TRBJ1-3; the match to TRBD1 covers 8 bases. CDR3 length: 15 residues. CDR1 and CDR2 from the germline V gene are KGHSH and LQKENI. V lost 4 bases, J lost 4 bases, and 6 bases stayed unmatched. In DNA form, the CDR3 reads TGTGCCAGCTCACTCCCCCCAGGGGGCGGAAACACCATATATTTT. This encodes CASSLPPGGGNTIYF. The full variable domain, completed using reference TRBV18 and TRBJ1-3, is NAGVMQNPRHLVRRRGQEARLRCSPMKGHSHVYWYRQLPEEGLKFMVYLQKENIIDESGMPKERFSAEFPKEGPSILRIQQVVRGDSAAYFCASSLPPGGGNTIYFGEGSWLTVV.

V usage is TRBV5-1 and J usage is TRBJ1-3, with D unclear. CDR1 is SGHRS, CDR2 YFSETQ, per germline. CDR3 length: 17 amino acids. With 3 bases removed from V and 0 bases from J, the gap between germline ends came to 16 bases. For the CDR3, the DNA is TGCGCCAGCAGCTCTCGAGAGACGGAACTCTCTGGAAACACCATATATTTT. Translated, it gives CASSSRETELSGNTIYF.

The chain joins TRBV19 to TRBJ2-2, with 8 bases fitting TRBD1. V lost 5 bases to trimming and J lost 4 bases; unmatched junction nucleotides: 3. From germline, CDR1 is LNHDA and CDR2 SQIVND (reference sequence). CDR3 length equals 14 residues. The CDR3 nucleotides read TGTGCCAGTAGTGCAGGGGGCTTCACCGGGGAGCTGTTTTTT. Translating it yields CASSAGGFTGELFF.

The chain uses TRBV6-4 and TRBJ2-2; 8 bases are shared with TRBD2. Germline CDR1 and CDR2: MRHNA and SNTAGT. The CDR3 covers 19 residues. Trimming removed 2 bases from V and 5 bases from J; junction bases left unmatched: 16. CDR3 in DNA: TGTGCCAGCAGTGACCTCCGACTAGCGTCCAGTACCTGGACCGGGGAGCTGTTTTTT. This encodes CASSDLRLASSTWTGELFF.

This clone was seen just once. The gene calls are TRBV7-9 and TRBJ2-7; unclear D gene. The germline V and J ends were trimmed by 0 bases and 6 bases, with 12 bases remaining between them. This CDR3 is 14 amino acids long. Germline assignment: CDR1 SEHNR and CDR2 FQNEAQ (reference sequence). The CDR3 DNA is TGTGCCAGCAGCTTAGCGCCAGGAAAGGGCGAGCAGTACTTC. Encoded protein: CASSLAPGKGEQYF.

The chain couples TRBV5-1 to TRBJ1-2; unclear D gene. This CDR3 is built from 12 residues. From germline, CDR1 is SGHRS and CDR2 YFSETQ. Trimming cost V 4 bases and J 2 bases, with 6 bases left between them. CDR3 DNA: TGCGCCAGCAGCACAGACAACTATGGCTACACCTTC. Its protein product is CASSTDNYGYTF.

This clone was counted a few times. The chain employs TRBV5-4 and TRBJ1-4, with 9 bases fitting TRBD1. Germline-derived CDR1 and CDR2 are SGHNT and YYREEE (reference sequence). V lost 0 bases to trimming and J lost 8 bases; unmatched junction nucleotides: 5. CDR3 length: 15 amino acids. The CDR3 here is CASSLGDRAGEKLFF. For the CDR3, the DNA is TGTGCCAGCAGCTTGGGGGACAGGGCTGGCGAAAAACTGTTTTTT.

This sequence joins TRBV6-5 and TRBJ2-7; D unresolved. CDR3 length: 13 residues. Looked up from germline, CDR1 is MNHEY and CDR2 is SVGAGI. Trimming stripped 5 bases from V and 1 base from J, with 9 bases between. CDR3 sequence: CASSPASSYEQYF. Written as DNA, the CDR3 is TGTGCCAGCAGTCCGGCTTCTTCCTACGAGCAGTACTTC.

V usage is TRBV10-3 and J usage is TRBJ2-3; the D is unclear. Trimming pared 4 bases from V and 3 bases from J, leaving 8 bases between. The CDR3 length is 13 residues. CDR1 is ENHRY and CDR2 is SYGVKD in the germline V gene. The CDR3 coding sequence is TGTGCCATCAGTGGAAGGCAGACAGATACGCAGTATTTT. It translates to CAISGRQTDTQYF.

Notes on this clone: The sample holds other DNA sequences that translate to the same CDR3. The chain has TRBV5-1 and TRBJ2-1; D might be TRBD1 or TRBD2, each matching 6 bases. This CDR3 has 15 residues. CDR1 is SGHRS and CDR2 is YFSETQ in the germline V gene. Trimming took off 2 bases at V and 2 bases at J, with 11 bases between the two ends. The CDR3 DNA reads TGCGCCAGCAGCTTAGACGGGGGCACCTACAATGAGCAGTTCTTC. Translation gives CASSLDGGTYNEQFF.

This clone was counted a single time. The V and J genes are TRBV19 and TRBJ2-7; 8 nucleotides align to TRBD1. This CDR3 is 13 amino acids long. Germline CDR1 is LNHDA and CDR2 is SQIVND (reference sequence). With 7 bases clipped from V and 4 bases from J, the junction kept 6 bases outside the gene matches. CDR3 sequence: CASKDRGSYEQYF. CDR3 nucleotides: TGTGCCAGTAAAGACAGGGGCAGTTACGAGCAGTACTTC. The full variable domain, with the rest looked up from reference TRBV19 and TRBJ2-7, is DGGITQSPKYLFRKEGQNVTLSCEQNLNHDAMYWYRQDPGQGLRLIYYSQIVNDFQKGDIAEGYSVSREKKESFPLTVTSAQKNPTAFYLCASKDRGSYEQYFGPGTRLTVT.

The V and J genes are TRBV28 and TRBJ1-5, with D tentatively TRBD1 (6 bases). The CDR3 sequence is 17 residues long. Trimming removed 5 bases from V and 0 bases from J, with 17 bases in between. The germline V gene has CDR1 MDHEN and CDR2 SYDVKM. The CDR3 is CASSLKLGQHSNQPQHF. DNA of the CDR3: TGTGCCAGCAGTCTTAAGCTGGGACAACATAGCAATCAGCCCCAGCATTTT.

CDR3 in DNA: TGTGCCAGCAGTTTAATTCCGGTGACAGGGCGAGGGGGCTACACCTTC. Protein product: CASSLIPVTGRGGYTF. The V gene is TRBV27, the J gene TRBJ1-2; TRBD1 aligns across 7 bases. The CDR3 extends over 16 amino acids. The germline V gene has CDR1 MNHEY and CDR2 SMNVEV (reference sequence). V lost 2 bases, J lost 8 bases, and 14 bases stayed unmatched.

As concerns this clone: Other DNA sequences in the same sample also yield this CDR3. This chain joins TRBV11-2 and TRBJ2-7; 12 bases match TRBD2. The ends lost 4 bases at V and 6 bases at J; junction bases unmatched: 7. CDR1 SGHAT and CDR2 FQNNGV come from the germline V gene. CDR3 length: 15 residues. The CDR3 coding sequence is TGTGCCAGCAGCTCGCTAGCGGGAGGGCCCGTCGAGCAGTACTTC. Translation gives CASSSLAGGPVEQYF.

J is TRBJ1-1 and V is TRBV4-1; 11 bases are a match to TRBD1. Germline CDR1 reads MGHRA; CDR2 reads YSYEKL. The CDR3 loop spans 17 amino acids. Germline trimming cut 1 base from V and 4 bases from J; bases unmatched to any gene: 8. CDR3 sequence: CASSQGLIGTGGTEAFF. The CDR3 DNA reads as TGCGCCAGCAGCCAAGGCTTGATCGGGACAGGGGGCACTGAAGCTTTCTTT.

The genes are TRBV28 and TRBJ1-2, with no clear D. Germline values: CDR1 MDHEN, CDR2 SYDVKM. The CDR3 length is 13 residues. V was pared by 4 bases and J by 4 bases, with 10 bases between. The CDR3 nucleotides are TGTGCCAGCAGTTCCGACATATCCTATGGCTACACCTTC. Translated, it gives CASSSDISYGYTF.